This paragraph reports one T cell receptor (beta chain). Authors' methods: Reference gene primer amplification gave estimated nucleated cell counts. Assay used: immunoSEQ multiplex PCR; TCRdb lists only in-frame clones, some missing. D and trimming were read from the DNA, whereas the V and J calls and clone size are those reported in that table. The profile covers under 300,000 clones, with around nine tenths appearing a single time and over 2% taken by the ten largest. In terms of age and location, participants ranged from roughly 18 to 100 years and lived in about two dozen US areas. Membership in each cohort depended on participant-reported clinical history. These data are taken from a study of blood T cell repertoires in COVID-19. Study background: The United States, Italy and Spain were the sources of the acute and convalescent COVID-19 samples.

Germline V gene data show CDR1 as MGHRA and CDR2 as YSYEKL. The CDR3 is made up of 15 amino acids. The J segment lost 4 bases and the V segment lost 4 bases, leaving 4 bases of the junction unmatched. The gene calls are TRBV4-1 and TRBJ1-4, with 9 nucleotides matching TRBD1. This clonotype originated in a woman aged 60 to 75 in a cohort exposed to, infected with or recovered from COVID-19 (not recorded which). The sequenced sample consisted of PBMCs or T cells enriched from blood (not recorded which). CDR3 coding DNA: TGCGCCAGCAGCCGCCAGACAGGGGGTAATGAAAAACTGTTTTTT. Its protein is CASSRQTGGNEKLFF.